This entry lists 21 T cell receptor beta chains sequenced from one sample in a study of cytomegalovirus exposure and HLA in healthy donors. PCR used 60 Vbeta primers and 13 Jbeta primers. Repertoires were generated with immunoSEQ multiplex PCR, while TCRdb's copy carries only in-frame clones and drops some. The listing records 40,000 or so clones. The sequenced sample consisted of PBMCs. Receptors were obtained from a man aged 25 to 45 in good health and CMV-seronegative.

The DNA of the CDR3 is TGCGCCAGCAGCTCACCTGCCCTGAGCACTGAAGCTTTCTTT. This sequence encodes CASSSPALSTEAFF. The chain employs TRBV4-1 and TRBJ1-1, with D unresolved. The germline V and J ends were trimmed by 5 bases and 4 bases, with 14 bases remaining between them. CDR1 and CDR2 from the germline V gene are MGHRA and YSYEKL. The CDR3 consists of 14 residues.

The chain uses TRBV29-1 and TRBJ1-1, with TRBD1 matching 9 bases. The junction had 7 bases not matched to a gene; V was cut back by 7 bases and J by 4 bases. The CDR3 is 13 amino acids. Germline assignment: CDR1 SQVTM and CDR2 ANQGSEA. CDR3 sequence (DNA): TGCAGCGGTCGGGACAGGGAAGGCACTGAAGCTTTCTTT. This translates into CSGRDREGTEAFF.

CDR3 loop: CATSRERTGGEIHSPLHF. The CDR3, as DNA: TGTGCCACCAGCAGAGAGAGGACTGGGGGCGAAATCCATTCACCCCTCCACTTT. The chain carries TRBV15 and TRBJ1-6; TRBD1 is a possible D gene (6 bases). Trimming removed 0 bases at V and 8 bases at J, with 20 bases between. CDR1 and CDR2 (germline): LNHNV, YYDKDF (reference sequence). The CDR3 spans 18 residues. The whole variable domain, filled in from reference TRBV15 and TRBJ1-6, reads DAMVIQNPRYQVTQFGKPVTLSCSQTLNHNVMYWYQQKSSQAPKLLFHYYDKDFNNEADTPDNFQSRRPNTSFCFLDIRSPGLGDTAMYLCATSRERTGGEIHSPLHFGNGTRLTVT.

V is TRBV4-2 and J is TRBJ2-2, with 12 bases that match TRBD2. V was clipped by 6 bases and J by 5 bases; unmatched bases: 4. Germline CDR1 reads LGHNA; CDR2 reads YNFKEQ. The CDR3 extends over 15 amino acids. CDR3 residues: CASSRLAGETGELFF. The CDR3 DNA reads TGTGCCAGCAGTAGACTAGCGGGAGAGACCGGGGAGCTGTTTTTT.

This chain links TRBV30 with TRBJ2-7; D is possibly TRBD2 (6 bases). The CDR3 consists of 14 residues. Germline V CDR1 and CDR2: GTSNPN, SVGIG (reference sequence). Deletions cut 5 bases from V and 3 bases from J, with 17 bases between. CDR3 residues: CAWGSWGVGYEQYF. Here the CDR3 DNA reads TGTGCCTGGGGGTCGTGGGGGGTAGGCTACGAGCAGTACTTC.

V is TRBV5-1 and J is TRBJ2-3, with 11 bases identical to TRBD2. V shed 0 bases and J 2 bases; nucleotides not matched to a gene: 5. From germline, CDR1 is SGHRS and CDR2 YFSETQ. The CDR3 loop spans 17 amino acids. The CDR3 spells CASSLGLAGLHTDTQYF. The CDR3 DNA sequence: TGCGCCAGCAGCTTGGGACTAGCGGGACTCCACACAGATACGCAGTATTTT.

The rearrangement uses TRBV9 and TRBJ2-7; D is perhaps TRBD1 (6 bases). The V and J ends lost 2 bases and 0 bases respectively, with 12 bases between them. This CDR3 has 15 amino acids. The germline V gene encodes CDR1 SGDLS and CDR2 YYNGEE. The CDR3 bases are TGTGCCAGCAGCGTGGGCAGGGGAAACTCCTACGAGCAGTACTTC. It specifies CASSVGRGNSYEQYF.

As to this clone: Other DNA variants within this sample encode the same CDR3. The chain employs TRBV30 and TRBJ2-7; D gene unclear. Germline V CDR1 and CDR2: GTSNPN, SVGIG (reference sequence). CDR3 length: 11 amino acids. The V end lost 0 bases, the J end lost 7 bases, and 7 bases lay between the germline ends. Here the CDR3 DNA reads TGTGCCTGGAGTGTATCGTTGGAGCAGTACTTC. Translation: CAWSVSLEQYF. The whole variable domain, remainder taken from reference TRBV30 and TRBJ2-7, is SQTIHQWPATLVQPVGSPLSLECTVEGTSNPNLYWYRQAAGRGLQLLFYSVGIGQISSEVPQNLSASRPQDRQFILSSKKLLLSDSGFYLCAWSVSLEQYFGPGTRLTVT.

The CDR3 DNA sequence: TGTGCCTGGAGTGTACGGGAGGGCAGGGCCGGCTACACCTTC. It translates to CAWSVREGRAGYTF. The chain uses TRBV30 and TRBJ1-2; perhaps TRBD1 as D (5 bases). Germline CDR1 is GTSNPN and CDR2 is SVGIG (reference sequence). CDR3 length: 14 residues. The ends were cut back, 0 bases at V and 8 bases at J, with 16 bases in the middle.

This rearrangement joins TRBV13 to TRBJ2-4; possible D gene TRBD2, 6 bases. The V end lost 5 bases, the J end lost 3 bases, and 14 bases lay between the germline ends. The CDR3 loop spans 15 amino acids. The germline V gene encodes CDR1 PRHDT and CDR2 FYEKMQ (reference sequence). CDR3 region: CASSGGGIVKNIQYF. The CDR3 DNA reads as TGTGCCAGCAGCGGTGGGGGGATTGTCAAAAACATTCAGTACTTC.

The chain employs TRBV30 and TRBJ2-5, with 11 nucleotides matching TRBD2. Germline CDR1 and CDR2: GTSNPN and SVGIG (reference sequence). There are 16 residues in the CDR3. The ends lost 0 bases at V and 4 bases at J; junction bases unmatched: 7. CDR3 DNA sequence: TGTGCCTGGAGTGTGCTGCTAGCGGGAGGATTAGAGACCCAGTACTTC. Translating gives CAWSVLLAGGLETQYF.

The gene calls are TRBV6-6 and TRBJ2-3, with D possibly TRBD1 on 6 matching bases. The V end was cut by 7 bases, the J end by 6 bases, with 20 bases between. The CDR3 has 15 residues. Germline values: CDR1 MNHNY, CDR2 SVGAGI (reference sequence). The CDR3 protein is CASNELDLRGDTQYF. The CDR3 DNA reads as TGTGCCAGCAATGAGCTGGATCTCAGGGGTGATACGCAGTATTTT.

The J gene is TRBJ2-6, the V gene TRBV29-1; a weak D match, TRBD1 (6 bases). The CDR3 is 18 residues long. Germline CDR1 and CDR2: SQVTM and ANQGSEA. The V gene lost 5 bases and the J gene lost 0 bases, with 20 bases spanning the gap. The DNA for the CDR3 is TGCAGCGTTCCTGGTGAGGACAGTTACAGCTCTGGGGCCAACGTCCTGACTTTC. Amino acids: CSVPGEDSYSSGANVLTF.

The chain has TRBV6-5 and TRBJ2-1, with 7 bases that match TRBD2. Germline CDR1 is MNHEY and CDR2 is SVGAGI. The CDR3 covers 13 residues. J was trimmed by 10 bases and V by 2 bases; bases with no gene match: 5. The CDR3 protein is CASSYGRAKEQFF. The CDR3 DNA follows: TGTGCCAGCAGTTACGGGAGGGCCAAGGAGCAGTTCTTC.

The chain employs TRBV29-1 and TRBJ2-7, with D possibly matching TRBD2 (7 bases). Deletions cut 6 bases from V and 2 bases from J, with 14 bases between. The CDR3 is 13 residues long. CDR1 is SQVTM and CDR2 is ANQGSEA in the germline V gene. This CDR3 reads CSVGGQGTYEQYF. In nucleotides, the CDR3 is TGCAGCGTGGGGGGGCAGGGGACCTACGAGCAGTACTTC.

The V and J genes are TRBV30 and TRBJ2-7; 9 nucleotides match TRBD1. With V trimmed by 2 bases and J by 5 bases, 10 bases remained unmatched. Germline-derived CDR1 and CDR2 are GTSNPN and SVGIG (reference sequence). The CDR3 has 15 amino acids. CDR3 loop: CAWSTYRGLGNEQYF. The CDR3 DNA reads as TGTGCCTGGAGTACATACAGGGGGCTCGGGAACGAGCAGTACTTC.

The J gene is TRBJ2-7, the V gene TRBV5-1, with D possibly matching TRBD1 (6 bases). Germline CDR1 and CDR2: SGHRS and YFSETQ. The CDR3 is 13 residues long. Trimming shortened V by 3 bases and J by 6 bases, and 13 bases separated the two germline ends. The CDR3 DNA reads TGCGCCAGCAGCTGGGGCTCAGGGGTCGAGCAGTACTTC. Its translation: CASSWGSGVEQYF.

The chain carries TRBV4-1 and TRBJ2-5; TRBD2 matches at 9 bases. J lost 2 bases, V lost 4 bases, and 8 bases had no gene match. The CDR3 sequence is 16 residues long. Germline CDR1 is MGHRA and CDR2 is YSYEKL. CDR3 amino acids: CASSLSAGGVQETQYF. CDR3 in DNA: TGCGCCAGCAGCCTATCCGCGGGAGGGGTACAAGAGACCCAGTACTTC.

The chain combines TRBV6-1 with TRBJ1-1; possibly TRBD1 for D (6 bases). This CDR3 is 12 amino acids long. In germline, CDR1 is MNHNS, CDR2 SASEGT. The ends were cut back, 6 bases at V and 11 bases at J, with 16 bases in the middle. CDR3 DNA sequence: TGTGCCAGCAGAAACACAGGGTCGGGGGCTTTCTTT. Translating gives CASRNTGSGAFF.

The chain carries TRBV25-1 and TRBJ1-1, with TRBD1 identical over 8 bases. The CDR3 totals 14 residues. J gave up 6 bases and V 5 bases, and 8 bases lay outside the gene matches. Germline lookup yields CDR1 MGHDK and CDR2 SYGVNS. CDR3 loop: CASSPRTGKAEAFF. CDR3 nucleotides: TGTGCCAGCAGTCCCCGGACAGGGAAGGCTGAAGCTTTCTTT.

V usage is TRBV7-6 and J usage is TRBJ2-7; possibly TRBD2 for D (5 bases). Germline CDR1 is SGHVS and CDR2 is FNYEAQ. CDR3 length equals 15 residues. V was trimmed by 5 bases and J by 8 bases, leaving 22 bases between them. The CDR3 DNA sequence: TGTGCCAGCAGCGACCCGTTCAGCGGTAGAGGAAAGCAGTACTTC. Its protein product is CASSDPFSGRGKQYF.